This T cell receptor beta chain stems from a study of T cell responses to AZD1222 COVID-19 vaccine. General study results and limits: Dominant at 160-218 and 743-854, vaccine-associated CD4 TCRs also spanned spike. The repertoires were collected only after the peak T cell response. With two AZD1222 doses given, Spike-specific TCR breadth and depth both rose. Baseline seropositivity characterized only a handful of AZD1222 recipients.

The data were produced by immunoSEQ multiplex PCR, yet TCRdb's version contains in-frame clones alone and is incomplete. The sample holds some 120,000 clones, 75% to 90% seen once. Of note for this clone: Its antigen is not identified.

The CDR3 spans 14 residues. V lost 10 bases to trimming and J lost 4 bases; unmatched junction nucleotides: 6. From germline, CDR1 is LNHDA and CDR2 SQIVND (reference sequence). This receptor was taken from an adult in good health. Here the sequenced sample was peripheral blood, taken on day 0 of AZD1222 vaccination. This sequence joins TRBV19 and TRBJ1-5; 11 nucleotides line up with TRBD1. CDR3 DNA sequence: TGTGCCACTAGGGGACAGGGGGAAAATCAGCCCCAGCATTTT. Protein sequence: CATRGQGENQPQHF.